Described below is a single TCR beta chain sequence and its context. Its antigen remains unidentified. Losses at the gene ends were 1 base for V and 7 bases for J; bases not matched to a gene: 4. The CDR3 runs 16 residues. Those patients who had chemo-refractory metastatic non-small-cell lung cancer were given focal radiation along with CTLA-4 blockade through ipilimumab. This record belongs to a study of radiotherapy plus CTLA-4 blockade in lung cancer. Study as a whole: Objective response rate was over 15%; disease control rate, about 28%.

Using immunoSEQ multiplex PCR, the repertoire was profiled, and TCRdb retains in-frame clones only, with some absent. The data hold around 100,000 clones, with over 65% observed a single time. Findings of the study overall: With interferon-beta, early dynamics of blood T cell clones were reported to best predict response. An expansion of tumor-derived TCR clones occurred in blood after radiotherapy plus ipilimumab.

The chain has TRBV5-3 and TRBJ2-1; 14 bases are shared with TRBD2. Being an ORF, TRBV5-3 has a function that is uncertain. The sequence derives from a human donor with non-small cell lung cancer that progressed on radiotherapy plus ipilimumab. Some clones in this sample may be carry-over from other donors' samples. The starting material was peripheral blood, obtained from a patient treated with radiotherapy plus ipilimumab. CDR3 sequence reads: CARSLFWTSGGNEQFF. The CDR3 DNA is TGTGCCAGAAGCTTGTTTTGGACTAGCGGGGGGAATGAGCAGTTCTTC.